The T cell receptor beta chain under discussion was sequenced for a study of shared clonotypes between healthy human individuals. Whole-study results and caveats: Some naive CD4 clonotypes, 4.5% to 5.5%, turned up in common across a few donors.

Note on this clone: Its antigen is not known.

The run depth of the assay was deep. The repertoire was sequenced with immunoSEQ multiplex PCR; TCRdb's copy has only in-frame clones and lacks some. The sample has 2,500,000 or so clones; under 95% are singletons. Germline CDR1 LGHNT, CDR2 FRNRAP. V gave up 0 bases and J gave up 3 bases; unmatched junction bases: 11. The CDR3 spans 20 residues. This clonotype originated in a man between 18 and 29 years old in good health. Some clones in this sample may be carry-over from other donors' samples. The sequencing input was naive CD4+ T cells from PBMCs. The subset was: CD45RA+ positively selected. The chain carries TRBV12-5 and TRBJ2-2; 12 bases fit TRBD2. This CDR3 reads CASGLVPSSGRAGDTGELFF. In DNA form, the CDR3 reads TGTGCTAGTGGTTTGGTACCCTCTAGCGGGAGGGCCGGGGACACCGGGGAGCTGTTTTTT.